A single TCR beta chain is shown here with its context. The data originate from a study of blood T cell repertoires in COVID-19. Generated by immunoSEQ multiplex PCR, the TCRdb table keeps only in-frame clones and is missing some. The table shows roughly 80,000 clones, with around 81% occurring only once. Germline CDR1 reads SGHAT; CDR2 reads FQNNGV. This CDR3 has 14 residues. V gave up 8 bases and J gave up 5 bases, with 18 bases separating them. This TCR was sampled from a man older than 75 with acute or convalescent COVID-19. Material for sequencing was peripheral blood. The genes are TRBV11-2 and TRBJ1-1, with D perhaps matching TRBD1 (6 bases). The CDR3 is CASLDPRQGTEAFF. CDR3 bases: TGTGCCAGCCTTGATCCGCGGCAGGGGACTGAAGCTTTCTTT.